Presented here are 19 T cell receptor beta chains from one specimen sequenced in a study of cytomegalovirus exposure and HLA in healthy donors. PCR was performed using 60 Vbeta and 13 Jbeta primers. TCRdb's table, derived via immunoSEQ multiplex PCR, lists solely in-frame clones and lacks some. The table has around 140,000 clones, 70% to 80% seen once. Sequencing used PBMCs. These TCRs come from a woman between 35 and 50 years old in good health and CMV-seropositive.

The genes are TRBV27 and TRBJ2-7; no reliable D call. Germline V gene sequence: CDR1 MNHEY, CDR2 SMNVEV (reference sequence). The CDR3 consists of 13 residues. Trimming left V 5 bases short and J 6 bases short, with 14 bases between. As DNA, the CDR3 is TGTGCCAGCAGTCCTCCTGGGTCGGGCGAGCAGTACTTC. Translation gives CASSPPGSGEQYF.

The chain joins TRBV5-6 to TRBJ2-3, with D tentatively TRBD2 (6 bases). The length of the CDR3 is 15 residues. V was trimmed by 1 base and J by 0 bases, leaving 9 bases between them. Germline CDR1 is SGHDT and CDR2 is YYEEEE. CDR3 amino acids: CASSLRSGSTDTQYF. The CDR3 coding sequence is TGTGCCAGCAGCTTGCGGAGCGGGAGCACAGATACGCAGTATTTT.

The chain recombines TRBV5-1 with TRBJ1-5; possible D gene TRBD1, 6 bases. Deletions cut 0 bases from V and 7 bases from J, with 11 bases between. The CDR3 contains 14 residues. Germline assignment: CDR1 SGHRS and CDR2 YFSETQ. DNA for the CDR3: TGCGCCAGCAGCTTGGAGGCAGGGGCCCAGCCCCAGCATTTT. Protein: CASSLEAGAQPQHF.

This chain uses TRBV18 with TRBJ1-2; 8 bases align to TRBD1. CDR1 and CDR2 from the germline V gene are KGHSH and LQKENI. Losses at the gene ends were 2 bases for V and 4 bases for J; bases not matched to a gene: 6. The CDR3 has 15 amino acids. For the CDR3, the DNA is TGTGCCAGCTCACCAGGGCAGGGGGCAGGCTATGGCTACACCTTC. Protein product: CASSPGQGAGYGYTF.

This chain's CDR3 is CASSLPSGGSVNYGYTF. CDR3 DNA sequence: TGTGCCAGCAGTCTACCGTCAGGGGGGTCGGTCAACTATGGCTACACCTTC. The chain carries TRBV28 and TRBJ1-2; TRBD1 matches at 7 bases. Germline V gene sequence: CDR1 MDHEN, CDR2 SYDVKM. CDR3 length equals 17 residues. V gave up 5 bases and J gave up 2 bases; unmatched junction bases: 14.

V is TRBV7-2 and J is TRBJ1-1; 8 nucleotides align to TRBD1. Germline V gene sequence: CDR1 SGHTA, CDR2 FQGNSA. The CDR3 covers 17 residues. The J segment lost 1 base and the V segment lost 5 bases, leaving 12 bases of the junction unmatched. The CDR3 coding sequence is TGTGCCAGCAGCGACTGGGACAGGAGGCCCGGGAACACTGAAGCTTTCTTT. Translating it yields CASSDWDRRPGNTEAFF.

The chain combines TRBV18 with TRBJ2-3, with TRBD1 identical over 10 bases. The CDR3 is 16 residues long. V gave up 6 bases and J gave up 2 bases; unmatched junction bases: 8. In germline, CDR1 is KGHSH, CDR2 LQKENI. DNA for the CDR3: TGTGCCAGCTCCCTCACCGGGACAGGGGACACAGATACGCAGTATTTT. It codes for CASSLTGTGDTDTQYF. Together with reference TRBV18 and TRBJ2-3, the CDR3 gives the full variable domain: NAGVMQNPRHLVRRRGQEARLRCSPMKGHSHVYWYRQLPEEGLKFMVYLQKENIIDESGMPKERFSAEFPKEGPSILRIQQVVRGDSAAYFCASSLTGTGDTDTQYFGPGTRLTVL.

This clone appeared a few times. V usage is TRBV5-5 and J usage is TRBJ2-7; D gene uncertain. V lost 4 bases and J 3 bases, leaving 11 bases between the germline ends. This CDR3 has 13 residues. Germline V gene lookup returns CDR1 SGHKS and CDR2 YYEKEE (reference sequence). CDR3 in DNA: TGTGCCAGCAGCCTACGACACGGCTACGAGCAGTACTTC. As protein: CASSLRHGYEQYF.

The chain employs TRBV7-9 and TRBJ2-7; D may be TRBD2 (7 bases). The CDR3 covers 14 residues. Germline V gene data show CDR1 as SEHNR and CDR2 as FQNEAQ (reference sequence). V lost 2 bases to trimming and J lost 4 bases, with 12 bases between them. The CDR3 loop reads CASSLQGGEYEQYF. CDR3 nucleotides: TGTGCCAGCAGCTTACAAGGGGGGGAGTACGAGCAGTACTTC.

CDR3 protein: CASSQRGTPTGEQFF. The DNA of the CDR3 is TGTGCCAGCAGTCAACGCGGGACTCCTACCGGTGAGCAGTTCTTC. V usage is TRBV27 and J usage is TRBJ2-1; D might be TRBD2 (6 bases). This CDR3 comprises 15 residues. V gave up 5 bases and J gave up 9 bases, with 20 bases separating them. Per the germline V gene, CDR1 is MNHEY and CDR2 is SMNVEV (reference sequence).

The chain has TRBV11-3 and TRBJ2-5; 7 bases align to TRBD2. The CDR3 covers 14 residues. Trimming took 1 base from V and 5 from J; bases not matched to a gene: 4. CDR1 and CDR2 (germline): SGHNT, YENEEA. The CDR3 here is CASSLGTSYETQYF. The CDR3 DNA reads TGTGCCAGCAGCTTAGGGACTAGTTACGAGACCCAGTACTTC.

This sequence joins TRBV30 and TRBJ2-3; 12 bases are shared with TRBD2. CDR1 is GTSNPN and CDR2 is SVGIG in the germline V gene (reference sequence). With 5 bases clipped from V and 1 base from J, the junction kept 1 base outside the gene matches. This CDR3 is 14 amino acids long. The CDR3 DNA reads as TGTGCCTGGGGACTAGCGGGACGCACAGATACGCAGTATTTT. Translating gives CAWGLAGRTDTQYF.

In its sample, this clone was seen a few times. This likely came from a read error, as a far larger clone is one base away. The chain is built from TRBV4-2 and TRBJ2-7, with 14 nucleotides matching TRBD2. In germline, CDR1 is LGHNA, CDR2 YNFKEQ. J was trimmed by 4 bases and V by 4 bases; bases with no gene match: 12. This CDR3 comprises 18 residues. The CDR3 sequence is CASSLAGGLAGDLYEQYF. DNA of the CDR3: TGTGCCAGCAGCCTTGCCGGGGGACTAGCGGGAGATCTGTACGAGCAGTACTTC.

This rearrangement joins TRBV5-1 to TRBJ2-2; the match to TRBD2 covers 9 bases. Looked up from germline, CDR1 is SGHRS and CDR2 is YFSETQ. This CDR3 is built from 16 residues. With V trimmed by 4 bases and J by 0 bases, 4 bases remained unmatched. The CDR3 bases are TGCGCCAGCAGCCTGATAGCGGGGGCGAACACCGGGGAGCTGTTTTTT. Its translation: CASSLIAGANTGELFF.

This clone has only a few counts. V is TRBV7-3 and J is TRBJ2-5; TRBD1 might be the D (6 bases). The V and J ends lost 5 bases and 5 bases respectively, with 12 bases between them. Germline V lookup: CDR1 SGHTA, CDR2 FQGTGA. This CDR3 has 13 residues. The CDR3 DNA reads TGTGCCAGCAGCATTCAGGGGCGCGAGACCCAGTACTTC. Encoded protein: CASSIQGRETQYF.

V is TRBV6-1 and J is TRBJ2-5; 8 bases fit TRBD1. In germline, CDR1 is MNHNS, CDR2 SASEGT. Trimming at V came to 3 bases and at J to 4 bases, leaving 4 bases not matched to a gene. The CDR3 contains 14 residues. CDR3 DNA: TGTGCCAGCAGTGAGACAGGGGCCGGAGAGACCCAGTACTTC. It specifies CASSETGAGETQYF.

This clone was recorded a few times. The chain joins TRBV5-1 to TRBJ2-5; TRBD1 matches 7 bases. The CDR3 runs 16 residues. Per the germline V gene, CDR1 is SGHRS and CDR2 is YFSETQ. V lost 1 base to trimming and J lost 0 bases; unmatched junction nucleotides: 6. The CDR3 protein is CASSLPRTGYQETQYF. For the CDR3, the DNA is TGCGCCAGCAGCTTGCCCAGGACAGGATACCAAGAGACCCAGTACTTC.

The rearrangement joins TRBV7-9 to TRBJ1-2; a possible D gene is TRBD1 (6 bases). The CDR3 is made up of 15 amino acids. From germline, CDR1 is SEHNR and CDR2 FQNEAQ (reference sequence). V lost 1 base to trimming and J lost 5 bases, with 14 bases between them. The CDR3 sequence: CASSLDTGWGYGYTF. As DNA, the CDR3 is TGTGCCAGCAGCTTAGATACAGGGTGGGGATATGGCTACACCTTC. Variable domain in full (rest from reference TRBV7-9 and TRBJ1-2): DTGVSQNPRHKITKRGQNVTFRCDPISEHNRLYWYRQTLGQGPEFLTYFQNEAQLEKSRLLSDRFSAERPKGSFSTLEIQRTEQGDSAMYLCASSLDTGWGYGYTFGSGTRLTVV.

The CDR3 DNA follows: TGTGCCAGCAGCGTGGGCCAGGGGACCAACCAAGAGACCCAGTACTTC. Its protein is CASSVGQGTNQETQYF. V is TRBV9 and J is TRBJ2-5, with D perhaps TRBD1 (6 bases). The CDR3 loop spans 16 amino acids. In germline, CDR1 is SGDLS, CDR2 YYNGEE. Between the trimmed V and J ends, which lost 2 bases and 0 bases, there was a span of 14 bases.